This section outlines one T cell receptor (beta chain) sequence together with its context. Original handling: From reference gene primer amplification, estimates of nucleated cell counts were derived. Clones were read by immunoSEQ multiplex PCR, and TCRdb kept only the in-frame ones, dropping some. That table is the source of V, J and clone size, and D and trimming were worked out from the DNA. The repertoire holds some 150,000 clones, with 80% to 90% as singletons. V was clipped by 6 bases and J by 7 bases; unmatched bases: 12. CDR3 size: 15 residues. Germline V lookup: CDR1 MGHDK, CDR2 SYGVNS. This entry comes from a study of blood T cell repertoires in COVID-19. Study information: Acute and convalescent COVID-19 specimens originated in the United States, Italy and Spain. In each case, the material was cDNA or gDNA derived from T cells, B-cell-depleted T cells, or PBMCs.

The V call is TRBV25-1, the J call TRBJ2-5; 9 bases map to TRBD1. The sequencing input was peripheral blood. This TCR was sampled from an older woman who had recovered from COVID-19. DNA of the CDR3: TGTGCCAGCAGGCGGACAGGGGATGGGATCGGGACCCAGTACTTC. The encoded protein is CASRRTGDGIGTQYF.